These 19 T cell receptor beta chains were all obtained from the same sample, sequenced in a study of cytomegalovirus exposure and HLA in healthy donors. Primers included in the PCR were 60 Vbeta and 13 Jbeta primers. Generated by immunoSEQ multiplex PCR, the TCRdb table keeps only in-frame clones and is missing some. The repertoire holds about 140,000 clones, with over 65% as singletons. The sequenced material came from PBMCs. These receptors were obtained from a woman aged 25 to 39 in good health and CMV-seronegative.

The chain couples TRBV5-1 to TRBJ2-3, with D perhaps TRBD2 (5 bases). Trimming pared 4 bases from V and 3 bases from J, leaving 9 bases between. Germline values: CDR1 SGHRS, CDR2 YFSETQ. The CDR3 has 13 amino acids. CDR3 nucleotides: TGCGCCAGCAGCCCGCGGGCGACAGATACGCAGTATTTT. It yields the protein CASSPRATDTQYF.

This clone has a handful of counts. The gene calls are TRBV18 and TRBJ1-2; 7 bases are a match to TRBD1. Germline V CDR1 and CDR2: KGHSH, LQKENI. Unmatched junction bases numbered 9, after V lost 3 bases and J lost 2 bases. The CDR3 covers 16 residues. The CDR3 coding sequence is TGTGCCAGCTCACCGAGCGAGACAGGGTCGAACTATGGCTACACCTTC. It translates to CASSPSETGSNYGYTF.

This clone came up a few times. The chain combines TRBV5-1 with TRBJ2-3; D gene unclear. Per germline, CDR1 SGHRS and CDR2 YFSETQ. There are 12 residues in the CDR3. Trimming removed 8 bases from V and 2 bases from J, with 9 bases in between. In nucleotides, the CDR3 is TGCGCCAGTCAACAGAACACAGATACGCAGTATTTT. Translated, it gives CASQQNTDTQYF. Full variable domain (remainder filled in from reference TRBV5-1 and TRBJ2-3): KAGVTQTPRYLIKTRGQQVTLSCSPISGHRSVSWYQQTPGQGLQFLFEYFSETQRNKGNFPGRFSGRQFSNSRSEMNVSTLELGDSALYLCASQQNTDTQYFGPGTRLTVL.

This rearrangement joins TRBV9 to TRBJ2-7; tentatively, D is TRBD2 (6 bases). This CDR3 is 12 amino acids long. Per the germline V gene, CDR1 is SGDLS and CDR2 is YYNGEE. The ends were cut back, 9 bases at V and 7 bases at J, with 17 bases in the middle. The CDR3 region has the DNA TGTGCCACCCGGGACTGCCCGGGAGAGCAGTACTTC. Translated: CATRDCPGEQYF.

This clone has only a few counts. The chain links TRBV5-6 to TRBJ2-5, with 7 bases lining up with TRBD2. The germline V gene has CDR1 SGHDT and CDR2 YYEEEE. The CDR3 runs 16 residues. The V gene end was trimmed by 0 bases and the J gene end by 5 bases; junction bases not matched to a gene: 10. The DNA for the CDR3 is TGTGCCAGCAGCTTGGGGACTAGAAGGGGAAGTGAGACCCAGTACTTC. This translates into CASSLGTRRGSETQYF.

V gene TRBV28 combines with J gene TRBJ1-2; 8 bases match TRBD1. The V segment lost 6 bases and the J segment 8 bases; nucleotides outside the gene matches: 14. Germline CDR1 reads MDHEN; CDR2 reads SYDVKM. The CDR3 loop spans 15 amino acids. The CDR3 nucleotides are TGTGCCAGCAGACCGACGGGACAGGCCCTTGGGGGCTACACCTTC. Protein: CASRPTGQALGGYTF.

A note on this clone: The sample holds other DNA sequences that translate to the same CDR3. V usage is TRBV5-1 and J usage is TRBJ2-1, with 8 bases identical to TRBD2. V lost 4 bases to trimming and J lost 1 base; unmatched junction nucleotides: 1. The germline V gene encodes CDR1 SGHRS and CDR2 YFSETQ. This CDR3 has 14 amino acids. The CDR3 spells CASSPGGSYNEQFF. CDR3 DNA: TGCGCCAGCAGCCCGGGAGGGTCCTACAATGAGCAGTTCTTC.

The CDR3 nucleotides read TGTGCCAGTAAACGGACAGGGGACACCGGGGAGCTGTTTTTT. Protein product: CASKRTGDTGELFF. The V and J genes are TRBV19 and TRBJ2-2, with 9 bases fitting TRBD1. CDR1 and CDR2 (germline): LNHDA, SQIVND (reference sequence). Trimming removed 7 bases from V and 3 bases from J; junction bases left unmatched: 3. The CDR3 has 14 amino acids.

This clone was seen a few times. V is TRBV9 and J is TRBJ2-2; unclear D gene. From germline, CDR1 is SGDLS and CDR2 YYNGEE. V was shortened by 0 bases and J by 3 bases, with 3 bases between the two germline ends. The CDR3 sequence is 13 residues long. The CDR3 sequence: CASSVVDTGELFF. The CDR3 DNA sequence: TGTGCCAGCAGCGTAGTAGACACCGGGGAGCTGTTTTTT.

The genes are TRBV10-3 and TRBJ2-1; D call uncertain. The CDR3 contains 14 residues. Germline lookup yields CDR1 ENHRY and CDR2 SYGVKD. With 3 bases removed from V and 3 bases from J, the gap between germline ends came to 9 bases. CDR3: CAISDGSLYNEQFF. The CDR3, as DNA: TGTGCCATCAGTGATGGTAGTCTCTACAATGAGCAGTTCTTC.

Written as DNA, the CDR3 is TGTGCCAGCAGTTTTTTGCCCAACGTTCCACTTTATATTTCTTACGAGCAGTACTTC. Protein: CASSFLPNVPLYISYEQYF. V gene TRBV28 combines with J gene TRBJ2-7; D is ambiguous. V lost 3 bases and J lost 4, with 28 bases in between. From germline, CDR1 is MDHEN and CDR2 SYDVKM. CDR3 length: 19 residues.

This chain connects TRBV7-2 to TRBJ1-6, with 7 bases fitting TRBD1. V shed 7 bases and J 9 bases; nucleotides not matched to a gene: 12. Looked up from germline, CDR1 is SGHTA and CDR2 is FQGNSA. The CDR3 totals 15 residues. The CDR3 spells CASTAITGVRSPLHF. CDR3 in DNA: TGTGCCAGCACCGCTATAACAGGGGTGCGTTCACCCCTCCACTTT. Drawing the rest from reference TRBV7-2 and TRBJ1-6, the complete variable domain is GAGVSQSPSNKVTEKGKDVELRCDPISGHTALYWYRQSLGQGLEFLIYFQGNSAPDKSGLPSDRFSAERTGGSVSTLTIQRTQQEDSAVYLCASTAITGVRSPLHFGNGTRLTVT.

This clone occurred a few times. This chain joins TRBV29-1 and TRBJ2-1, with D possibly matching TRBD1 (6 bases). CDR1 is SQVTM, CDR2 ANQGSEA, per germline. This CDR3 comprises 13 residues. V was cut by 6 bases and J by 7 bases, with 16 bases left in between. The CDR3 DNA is TGCAGCGTCCATACCGGACAGTTAAATGAGCAGTTCTTC. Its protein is CSVHTGQLNEQFF.

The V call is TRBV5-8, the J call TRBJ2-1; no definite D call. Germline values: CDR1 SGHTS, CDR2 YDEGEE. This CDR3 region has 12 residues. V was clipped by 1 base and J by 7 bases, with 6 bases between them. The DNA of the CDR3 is TGTGCCAGCAGCTTGCTCGTGAATGAGCAGTTCTTC. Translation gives CASSLLVNEQFF.

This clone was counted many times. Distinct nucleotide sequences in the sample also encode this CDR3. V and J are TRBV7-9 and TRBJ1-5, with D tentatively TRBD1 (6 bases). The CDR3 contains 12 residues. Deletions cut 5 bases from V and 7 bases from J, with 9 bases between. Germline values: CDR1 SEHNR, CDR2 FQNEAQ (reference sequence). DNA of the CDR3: TGTGCCAGCAGCGAGGACAGCCAGCCCCAGCATTTT. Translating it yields CASSEDSQPQHF.

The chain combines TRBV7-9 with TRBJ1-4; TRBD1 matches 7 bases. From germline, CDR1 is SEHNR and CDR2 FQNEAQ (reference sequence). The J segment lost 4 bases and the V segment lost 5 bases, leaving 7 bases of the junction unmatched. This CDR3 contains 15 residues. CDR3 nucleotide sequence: TGTGCCAGCAGCCGGGGGACAGTTAATAATGAAAAACTGTTTTTT. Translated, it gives CASSRGTVNNEKLFF.

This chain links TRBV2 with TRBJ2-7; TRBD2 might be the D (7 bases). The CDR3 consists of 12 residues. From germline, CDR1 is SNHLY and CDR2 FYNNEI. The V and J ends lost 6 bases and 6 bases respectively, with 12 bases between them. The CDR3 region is CASREGGSEQYF. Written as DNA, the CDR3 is TGTGCCAGCAGGGAGGGGGGGAGCGAGCAGTACTTC. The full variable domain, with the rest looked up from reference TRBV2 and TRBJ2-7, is EPEVTQTPSHQVTQMGQEVILRCVPISNHLYFYWYRQILGQKVEFLVSFYNNEISEKSEIFDDQFSVERPDGSNFTLKIRSTKLEDSAMYFCASREGGSEQYFGPGTRLTVT.

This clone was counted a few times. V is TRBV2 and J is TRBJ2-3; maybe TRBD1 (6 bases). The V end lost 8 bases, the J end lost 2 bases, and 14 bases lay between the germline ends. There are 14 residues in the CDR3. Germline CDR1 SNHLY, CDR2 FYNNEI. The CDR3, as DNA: TGTGCCAGCGGGGGCCAGGGTCCCACAGATACGCAGTATTTT. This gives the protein CASGGQGPTDTQYF.

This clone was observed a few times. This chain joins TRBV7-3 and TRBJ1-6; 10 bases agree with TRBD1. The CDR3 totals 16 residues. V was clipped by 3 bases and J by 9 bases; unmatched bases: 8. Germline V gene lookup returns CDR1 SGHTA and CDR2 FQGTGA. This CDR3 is CASSFQTRDRGSPLHF. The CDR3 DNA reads TGTGCCAGCAGCTTCCAGACCCGGGACAGGGGTTCACCCCTCCACTTT.